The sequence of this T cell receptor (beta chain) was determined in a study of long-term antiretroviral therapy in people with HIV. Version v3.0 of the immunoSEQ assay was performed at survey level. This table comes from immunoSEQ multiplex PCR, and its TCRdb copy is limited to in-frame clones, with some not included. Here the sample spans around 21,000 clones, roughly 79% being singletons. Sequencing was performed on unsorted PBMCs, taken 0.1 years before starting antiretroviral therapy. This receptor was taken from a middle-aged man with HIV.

The CDR3 loop reads CASSLGLARTDTQYF. CDR3 DNA: TGCGCCAGCAGCCTCGGACTAGCACGCACAGATACGCAGTATTTT. This chain links TRBV5-1 with TRBJ2-3; TRBD2 matches 8 bases. Per the germline V gene, CDR1 is SGHRS and CDR2 is YFSETQ. Trimming took 4 bases from V and 1 from J; bases not matched to a gene: 5. This CDR3 contains 15 residues. Full variable domain (rest looked up from reference TRBV5-1 and TRBJ2-3): KAGVTQTPRYLIKTRGQQVTLSCSPISGHRSVSWYQQTPGQGLQFLFEYFSETQRNKGNFPGRFSGRQFSNSRSEMNVSTLELGDSALYLCASSLGLARTDTQYFGPGTRLTVL.